This record concerns one T cell receptor (beta chain) sequence. What it binds is not known. These data originate in a study of T cell responses to AZD1222 COVID-19 vaccine. Study outcomes and limitations: Sampling that yielded the repertoires occurred only after the peak T cell response. As reported, nearly half of all spike-specific TCRs target variant regions that are unmutated. Clonal diversity was possibly underestimated, and the donors were mostly white British, with more females.

TCRdb's copy holds only in-frame clones and misses some; the assay was immunoSEQ multiplex PCR. The sample includes around 120,000 clones, 85% to 90% of them seen just once. The CDR3 runs 16 residues. Trimming pared 2 bases from V and 0 bases from J, leaving 13 bases between. Germline CDR1 and CDR2: LNHDA and SQIVND (reference sequence). Material: peripheral blood, obtained on day 0 of AZD1222 vaccination. The receptor's source is an adult in good health. The chain carries TRBV19 and TRBJ1-1, with a tentative D call TRBD1 (5 bases). Here the CDR3 DNA reads TGTGCCAGTAGTATACAGGGTAGGGGCATGAACACTGAAGCTTTCTTT. This gives the protein CASSIQGRGMNTEAFF.